The 3 T cell receptor beta chains below come from one sample, sequenced in a study of T cells in localized non-small cell lung cancer. Measured with immunoSEQ multiplex PCR; TCRdb has only the in-frame clones, and not every one. Found here are 40,000 to 55,000 clones, 81% of them singletons; the top ten hold about a sixth. The sample in question was peripheral blood mononuclear cells, obtained before any cancer treatment. The receptors were sampled from a man aged 35 to 69 with stage III lung adenocarcinoma.

The J gene is TRBJ2-3, the V gene TRBV5-6, with D maybe TRBD2 (5 bases). CDR3 length equals 16 residues. The V end was cut by 7 bases, the J end by 0 bases, with 18 bases between. Per the germline V gene, CDR1 is SGHDT and CDR2 is YYEEEE. The CDR3 DNA is TGTGCCAGCGGCTCCTATATGGGGAGTAGCACAGATACGCAGTATTTT. Translated, it gives CASGSYMGSSTDTQYF.

This clone was observed once. This chain uses TRBV5-4 with TRBJ2-3; D remains ambiguous. V lost 0 bases and J lost 6, with 14 bases in between. From germline, CDR1 is SGHNT and CDR2 YYREEE (reference sequence). This CDR3 is 15 amino acids long. CDR3 amino acids: CASSLASGARDTQYF. DNA for the CDR3: TGTGCCAGCAGCTTGGCCTCTGGCGCTCGGGATACGCAGTATTTT.

This chain connects TRBV19 to TRBJ2-5; TRBD1 might be the D (5 bases). This CDR3 is 15 amino acids long. V was trimmed by 0 bases and J by 6 bases, leaving 14 bases between them. In germline, CDR1 is LNHDA, CDR2 SQIVND (reference sequence). The DNA of the CDR3 is TGTGCCAGTAGTATAGAGGCCAGGGAAAGGAAGACCCAGTACTTC. Translation gives CASSIEARERKTQYF.